The 26 T cell receptor beta chains reported below all come from one sample, sequenced in a study of T cells in localized non-small cell lung cancer (dated by TCRdb to about 2020). Library method: the immunoSEQ multiplex PCR assay. Held by TCRdb, this immuneACCESS table contains in-frame sequences only and omits some clones. Under half of the omission traces to an unresolved V gene where checked; the cause of the rest is unknown. This sample has about 30,000 clones in its table, and 80% to 90% of those were observed once. The ten largest clones add up to nearly 7% of the sample. This specimen consisted of peripheral blood, obtained before any cancer treatment. These receptors all come from a male donor aged 60 or older with stage I lung adenocarcinoma.

As for this clone: Other DNA sequences from this sample encode an identical CDR3 as well. This chain connects TRBV4-3 to TRBJ1-5; D is unresolved. Germline-derived CDR1 and CDR2 are LGHNA and YSLEER. With 0 bases removed from V and 2 bases from J, the gap between germline ends came to 11 bases. CDR3 size: 16 residues. The CDR3 loop is CASSQDRGYGNQPQHF. CDR3 nucleotides: TGCGCCAGCAGCCAAGATAGAGGATATGGCAATCAGCCCCAGCATTTT.

DNA of the CDR3: TGTGCCAGCAGCGGAGGGACGCCGGGTCCTTACAATGAGCAGTTCTTC. Translating gives CASSGGTPGPYNEQFF. The V call is TRBV7-6, the J call TRBJ2-1; D perhaps matches TRBD2 (6 bases). The CDR3 consists of 16 residues. In germline, CDR1 is SGHVS, CDR2 FNYEAQ. Trimming shortened V by 5 bases and J by 4 bases, and 18 bases separated the two germline ends.

The chain links TRBV7-2 to TRBJ1-5; a weak D match, TRBD1 (6 bases). The CDR3 runs 13 residues. Trimming left V 4 bases short and J 7 bases short, with 11 bases between. Germline V gene lookup returns CDR1 SGHTA and CDR2 FQGNSA. The CDR3 nucleotides are TGTGCCAGCAGCTCCTCACAGGGCCAGCCCCAGCATTTT. Its translation: CASSSSQGQPQHF.

V is TRBV2 and J is TRBJ1-1; 9 nucleotides agree with TRBD1. The CDR3 has 16 amino acids. Germline trimming cut 6 bases from V and 0 bases from J; bases unmatched to any gene: 8. Germline V gene sequence: CDR1 SNHLY, CDR2 FYNNEI. In DNA, the CDR3 is TGTGCCAGCAGGGACAGGGGTCGAGGGGTGAACACTGAAGCTTTCTTT. As protein: CASRDRGRGVNTEAFF.

The chain has TRBV4-2 and TRBJ2-1; the match to TRBD2 covers 7 bases. Germline loops: CDR1 LGHNA, CDR2 YNFKEQ. With 4 bases clipped from V and 7 bases from J, the junction kept 13 bases outside the gene matches. The length of the CDR3 is 16 residues. The CDR3 region is CASSPSSGLGGNEQFF. For the CDR3, the DNA is TGTGCCAGCAGCCCCTCATCGGGGCTGGGGGGGAATGAGCAGTTCTTC.

The V gene is TRBV16, the J gene TRBJ1-5; TRBD1 might be the D (5 bases). The germline gives CDR1 KGHSY, CDR2 FQNENV. Trimming took 3 bases from V and 5 from J, leaving 14 bases between them. The CDR3 totals 15 residues. CDR3 sequence (DNA): TGTGCCAGCAGCCAGCCTTCAGGGCTGTATCAGCCCCAGCATTTT. This codes for CASSQPSGLYQPQHF.

The CDR3 nucleotides are TGTGCCAGCAGTTTGGCAGGGACGGGAAACACCATATATTTT. It codes for CASSLAGTGNTIYF. The chain recombines TRBV27 with TRBJ1-3; maybe TRBD1 (5 bases). The germline V gene has CDR1 MNHEY and CDR2 SMNVEV (reference sequence). This CDR3 comprises 14 residues. The V gene lost 3 bases and the J gene lost 4 bases, with 10 bases spanning the gap.

CDR3 nucleotide sequence: TGTGCCAGCAGTGAATTTCCCCCTGGCGGGGGGCGAGAGACCCAGTACTTC. It codes for CASSEFPPGGGRETQYF. The genes are TRBV2 and TRBJ2-5; TRBD2 matches 8 bases. The CDR3 runs to 17 residues. Germline CDR1 is SNHLY and CDR2 is FYNNEI. Unmatched junction bases numbered 12, after V lost 2 bases and J lost 4 bases. The whole variable domain, filled in from reference TRBV2 and TRBJ2-5, reads EPEVTQTPSHQVTQMGQEVILRCVPISNHLYFYWYRQILGQKVEFLVSFYNNEISEKSEIFDDQFSVERPDGSNFTLKIRSTKLEDSAMYFCASSEFPPGGGRETQYFGPGTRLLVL.

This clone has just one count. The sample has other DNA sequences that encode this CDR3 too. V is TRBV9 and J is TRBJ1-1; no clear D. V shed 3 bases and J shed 10 bases, with 10 bases lying between them. In germline, CDR1 is SGDLS, CDR2 YYNGEE. CDR3 size: 11 residues. CDR3 loop: CASSAGTVAFF. DNA for the CDR3: TGTGCCAGCAGCGCGGGCACGGTAGCTTTCTTT.

The V and J genes are TRBV18 and TRBJ1-2, with 7 bases lining up with TRBD1. With V trimmed by 4 bases and J by 0 bases, 5 bases remained unmatched. The CDR3 is 15 amino acids. Germline values: CDR1 KGHSH, CDR2 LQKENI. CDR3 sequence (DNA): TGTGCCAGCTCACGAACCGGGACAGCTAACTATGGCTACACCTTC. This encodes CASSRTGTANYGYTF.

The rearrangement links TRBV6-1 to TRBJ1-5; D possibly corresponds to TRBD1 (6 bases). The CDR3 is 16 amino acids. Germline loops: CDR1 MNHNS, CDR2 SASEGT. V was clipped by 4 bases and J by 7 bases, with 20 bases between them. The chain's CDR3 is CASSVFSWGQGQPQHF. The DNA of the CDR3 is TGTGCCAGCAGTGTTTTTTCGTGGGGTCAGGGGCAGCCCCAGCATTTT.

V gene TRBV4-3 combines with J gene TRBJ2-3; TRBD2 matches at 10 bases. This CDR3 has 18 residues. Germline assignment: CDR1 LGHNA and CDR2 YSLEER. V trimming: 3 bases; J trimming: 8 bases; junction bases outside the gene matches: 17. As DNA, the CDR3 is TGCGCCAGCAGCCAGGACCCCCCCGGAGCGGGGGGGCCTGGTACGCAGTATTTT. This encodes CASSQDPPGAGGPGTQYF.

The chain recombines TRBV19 with TRBJ2-1; D is unclear. V shed 3 bases and J shed 3 bases, with 9 bases lying between them. The CDR3 is made up of 14 amino acids. Germline V lookup: CDR1 LNHDA, CDR2 SQIVND (reference sequence). The CDR3 is CASSMWLVYNEQFF. The CDR3 DNA sequence: TGTGCCAGTAGTATGTGGTTGGTCTACAATGAGCAGTTCTTC.

Here the CDR3 DNA reads TGTGCCAGTAGTAGGGGCTTGAGCTATGGCTACACCTTC. Protein product: CASSRGLSYGYTF. The genes are TRBV19 and TRBJ1-2; tentative D call: TRBD1 (5 bases). Looked up from germline, CDR1 is LNHDA and CDR2 is SQIVND (reference sequence). The ends were cut back, 4 bases at V and 4 bases at J, with 10 bases in the middle. The CDR3 length is 13 residues.

V gene TRBV9 combines with J gene TRBJ2-3; D gene uncertain. This CDR3 has 14 residues. Trimming stripped 2 bases from V and 4 bases from J, with 11 bases between. In germline, CDR1 is SGDLS, CDR2 YYNGEE. CDR3 amino acids: CASSVGGRSDTQYF. The CDR3 nucleotides read TGTGCCAGCAGCGTTGGCGGCCGGTCAGATACGCAGTATTTT.

The CDR3 is CASSSGRSYTF. CDR3 DNA sequence: TGTGCCAGCAGTTCAGGGAGGAGCTACACCTTC. The J gene is TRBJ1-2, the V gene TRBV7-2; a weak D match, TRBD1 (5 bases). V gave up 6 bases and J gave up 9 bases, with 11 bases separating them. Germline V gene data show CDR1 as SGHTA and CDR2 as FQGNSA. The CDR3 runs 11 residues.

The chain uses TRBV28 and TRBJ2-7; D is possibly TRBD1 (5 bases). Trimming took 4 bases from V and 1 from J, leaving 17 bases between them. CDR1 is MDHEN, CDR2 SYDVKM, per germline. The CDR3 spans 16 residues. This chain's CDR3 is CASSSGQTWTSYEQYF. For the CDR3, the DNA is TGTGCCAGCAGTTCAGGTCAGACTTGGACATCCTACGAGCAGTACTTC.

V and J are TRBV10-3 and TRBJ1-1; possibly TRBD1 for D (6 bases). Germline CDR1 is ENHRY and CDR2 is SYGVKD. Trimming left V 6 bases short and J 1 base short, with 12 bases between. This CDR3 comprises 14 residues. The CDR3 DNA is TGTGCCATCAGCCTAGACAGGAGGAACACTGAAGCTTTCTTT. Encoded protein: CAISLDRRNTEAFF.

For the CDR3, the DNA is TGTGCCATCAGCGGGACAGGGTCAGATACGCAGTATTTT. Translating gives CAISGTGSDTQYF. This chain connects TRBV10-3 to TRBJ2-3; 9 nucleotides align to TRBD1. Germline assignment: CDR1 ENHRY and CDR2 SYGVKD. This CDR3 comprises 13 residues. With V trimmed by 6 bases and J by 4 bases, 2 bases remained unmatched.

The chain uses TRBV9 and TRBJ1-1; maybe TRBD1 (5 bases). Germline loops: CDR1 SGDLS, CDR2 YYNGEE. This CDR3 contains 13 residues. V was clipped by 3 bases and J by 2 bases, with 8 bases between them. For the CDR3, the DNA is TGTGCCAGCAGCGCTACAGGTAACACTGAAGCTTTCTTT. Amino acid sequence: CASSATGNTEAFF.

This sequence joins TRBV28 and TRBJ2-6; D is unclear. V lost 8 bases and J 0 bases, leaving 11 bases between the germline ends. Germline values: CDR1 MDHEN, CDR2 SYDVKM. The CDR3 runs 15 residues. The CDR3 DNA reads TGTGCCAGCGCTTCGGCCAGCTCTGGGGCCAACGTCCTGACTTTC. Amino acids: CASASASSGANVLTF.

The J gene is TRBJ2-7, the V gene TRBV4-3; TRBD1 matches at 7 bases. The CDR3 consists of 17 residues. J gave up 0 bases and V 0 bases, and 8 bases lay outside the gene matches. Germline-derived CDR1 and CDR2 are LGHNA and YSLEER. The CDR3 is CASSQDHGQVISYEQYF. The CDR3 nucleotides are TGCGCCAGCAGCCAAGATCACGGACAGGTCATCTCCTACGAGCAGTACTTC.

The chain employs TRBV28 and TRBJ1-3; tentatively, D is TRBD1 (5 bases). The CDR3 has 17 amino acids. The germline V and J ends were trimmed by 11 bases and 4 bases, with 27 bases remaining between them. In germline, CDR1 is MDHEN, CDR2 SYDVKM. The CDR3 here is CASDSGGFTLSGNTIYF. CDR3 nucleotides: TGTGCCTCCGATTCCGGGGGATTCACTTTATCCGGAAACACCATATATTTT.

CDR3 sequence: CASRYGTAWADTQYF. CDR3 sequence (DNA): TGTGCCAGCAGGTACGGGACGGCCTGGGCAGATACGCAGTATTTT. J is TRBJ2-3 and V is TRBV6-5; D assignment may be TRBD1 or TRBD2 (5 bases each). The CDR3 is 15 residues long. V lost 6 bases to trimming and J lost 4 bases, with 17 bases between them. In germline, CDR1 is MNHEY, CDR2 SVGAGI.

This clone was detected only once. V gene TRBV19 combines with J gene TRBJ2-6, with 12 bases identical to TRBD2. CDR1 is LNHDA and CDR2 is SQIVND in the germline V gene (reference sequence). V shed 4 bases and J 0 bases; nucleotides not matched to a gene: 7. CDR3 size: 19 residues. For the CDR3, the DNA is TGTGCCAGTAGTACCGCGACTAGCGGGGGCCTCTCTGGGGCCAACGTCCTGACTTTC. Translating gives CASSTATSGGLSGANVLTF.

This chain links TRBV19 with TRBJ2-4, with TRBD2 identical over 8 bases. There are 19 residues in the CDR3. Germline CDR1 reads LNHDA; CDR2 reads SQIVND (reference sequence). J was trimmed by 1 base and V by 8 bases; bases with no gene match: 19. The CDR3 spells CASAYQGGGYPMAKNIQYF. CDR3 coding DNA: TGTGCCAGTGCGTATCAGGGCGGGGGGTACCCCATGGCCAAAAACATTCAGTACTTC.